This T cell receptor (beta chain) came from a study of cytomegalovirus exposure and HLA in healthy donors. On this clone: Its antigen is unidentified.

General observations from the study: As was reported, the classifier diagnosed cytomegalovirus status with high specificity and sensitivity. In a later analysis, at a false discovery rate of 0.05, about 17,000 TCR beta sequences matched HLA alleles.

V dropped 4 bases and J dropped 3; count of bases not matched to a gene: 10. CDR3 length: 16 amino acids. From germline, CDR1 is MGHRA and CDR2 YSYEKL. PCR primers comprised 60 Vbeta and 13 Jbeta primers. Here immunoSEQ multiplex PCR was the method, and the copy in TCRdb shows in-frame clones only, minus some. This sample has tens of thousands of clones, with 78% found just once. The rearrangement joins TRBV4-1 to TRBJ2-5, with 8 bases fitting TRBD2. The clonotype was recovered from a man between 18 and 29 years old in good health and CMV-seropositive. Sequencing was done on a sample of PBMCs. CDR3: CASSPGGAESKETQYF. For the CDR3, the DNA is TGCGCCAGCAGCCCCGGGGGGGCCGAAAGCAAAGAGACCCAGTACTTC.